These 21 T cell receptor beta chains share one sample of origin, sequenced in a study of blood T cell repertoires in COVID-19. Assay used: immunoSEQ multiplex PCR; TCRdb lists only in-frame clones, some missing. The sample holds about 33,000 clones, 65% to 90% seen once. The sequencing sample was made of peripheral blood. These receptors all stem from a human donor in a cohort sampled during active COVID-19.

This chain joins TRBV6-1 and TRBJ1-5, with 8 positions matching TRBD1. The CDR3 covers 17 residues. Unmatched junction bases numbered 9, after V lost 1 base and J lost 4 bases. Germline V gene lookup returns CDR1 MNHNS and CDR2 SASEGT. For the CDR3, the DNA is TGTGCCAGCAGTGAAGGTACTGTGGGACAGGTTAATCAGCCCCAGCATTTT. This encodes CASSEGTVGQVNQPQHF.

J is TRBJ1-1 and V is TRBV19; a possible D gene is TRBD1 (5 bases). The germline V gene encodes CDR1 LNHDA and CDR2 SQIVND (reference sequence). This CDR3 spans 12 amino acids. V gave up 9 bases and J gave up 4 bases, with 12 bases separating them. The CDR3: CASLWGGTEAFF. The CDR3 region has the DNA TGTGCCAGCTTGTGGGGGGGCACTGAAGCTTTCTTT.

The rearrangement joins TRBV6-4 to TRBJ2-1, with no clear D. Germline CDR1 is MRHNA and CDR2 is SNTAGT. The CDR3 is 13 amino acids. Trimming left V 3 bases short and J 9 bases short, with 12 bases between. CDR3 amino acids: CASSDGSTGEQFF. The CDR3 bases are TGTGCCAGCAGTGATGGCTCCACGGGTGAGCAGTTCTTC.

The chain is built from TRBV7-2 and TRBJ1-1; 7 positions match TRBD1. The germline V gene encodes CDR1 SGHTA and CDR2 FQGNSA. The CDR3 spans 14 residues. V gave up 5 bases and J gave up 7 bases; unmatched junction bases: 10. CDR3: CASSPQQGISEAFF. The CDR3 nucleotides read TGTGCCAGCAGCCCCCAACAGGGGATTAGTGAAGCTTTCTTT.

The rearrangement joins TRBV18 to TRBJ2-7; 8 positions match TRBD1. Germline assignment: CDR1 KGHSH and CDR2 LQKENI. This CDR3 is 14 amino acids long. Trimming at V came to 4 bases and at J to 6 bases, leaving 8 bases not matched to a gene. The CDR3 reads CASSLGQGLGEQYF. CDR3 DNA sequence: TGTGCCAGCTCACTAGGACAGGGTTTGGGCGAGCAGTACTTC.

The chain has TRBV6-2 or TRBV6-3 and TRBJ1-1; no definite D call. Trimming shortened V by 3 bases and J by 0 bases, and 8 bases separated the two germline ends. Germline CDR1 is MNHEY and CDR2 is SVGEGT. This CDR3 contains 14 residues. CDR3 protein: CASSYEPLNTEAFF. The CDR3 region has the DNA TGTGCCAGCAGTTATGAGCCACTGAACACTGAAGCTTTCTTT.

This rearrangement joins TRBV11-1 to TRBJ2-6, with D tentatively TRBD2 (6 bases). In germline, CDR1 is SGHAT, CDR2 FQDESV (reference sequence). This CDR3 spans 15 amino acids. V was pared by 6 bases and J by 2 bases, with 11 bases between. DNA for the CDR3: TGTGCCAGCAGGGGGAGGTCGGCTGGGGCCAACGTCCTGACTTTC. It encodes CASRGRSAGANVLTF.

CDR3 sequence reads: CASSSRDRPTIYGYTF. The CDR3 nucleotides read TGCGCCAGCAGCTCCAGGGACAGGCCGACAATCTATGGCTACACCTTC. This chain joins TRBV5-1 and TRBJ1-2; 8 nucleotides agree with TRBD1. Germline V gene sequence: CDR1 SGHRS, CDR2 YFSETQ. This CDR3 has 16 residues. V was pared by 3 bases and J by 4 bases, with 11 bases of the junction left unmatched.

The rearrangement uses TRBV6-2 or TRBV6-3 and TRBJ2-5; TRBD2 might be the D (5 bases). The germline V gene encodes CDR1 MNHEY and CDR2 SVGEGT. V gave up 5 bases and J gave up 6 bases, with 16 bases separating them. CDR3 length equals 14 residues. In nucleotides, the CDR3 is TGTGCCAGCAGTCGCGAGGCGGGCGCGAAGACCCAGTACTTC. Amino acids: CASSREAGAKTQYF.

V gene TRBV6-1 combines with J gene TRBJ1-3, with 8 nucleotides matching TRBD1. Trimming cost V 1 base and J 4 bases; bases outside gene matches: 3. The CDR3 extends over 15 amino acids. Per germline, CDR1 MNHNS and CDR2 SASEGT. The DNA of the CDR3 is TGTGCCAGCAGTGAAGAGACAGGGGCCGGAAACACCATATATTTT. Protein product: CASSEETGAGNTIYF.

This clone was recorded once. The chain combines TRBV28 with TRBJ1-2, with 8 bases fitting TRBD1. Looked up from germline, CDR1 is MDHEN and CDR2 is SYDVKM. The CDR3 covers 13 residues. J gave up 6 bases and V 6 bases, and 6 bases lay outside the gene matches. CDR3 residues: CASSPGTGNGYTF. The CDR3 bases are TGTGCCAGCAGCCCCGGGACAGGTAATGGCTACACCTTC.

The chain carries TRBV27 and TRBJ2-1, with 9 bases matching TRBD2. CDR1 and CDR2 (germline): MNHEY, SMNVEV (reference sequence). The CDR3 has 14 residues. V was clipped by 5 bases and J by 9 bases; unmatched bases: 8. CDR3 sequence (DNA): TGTGCCAGCAGTCCAATGCGGGGGGGCACTGAGCAGTTCTTC. Translation gives CASSPMRGGTEQFF.

V is TRBV6-5 and J is TRBJ1-1; D not resolved. In germline, CDR1 is MNHEY, CDR2 SVGAGI. The ends were cut back, 3 bases at V and 5 bases at J, with 13 bases in the middle. The CDR3 is made up of 14 amino acids. DNA of the CDR3: TGTGCCAGCAGTTATTTCCAGCGCGGAACTGAAGCTTTCTTT. Protein: CASSYFQRGTEAFF.

The chain recombines TRBV4-1 with TRBJ2-5, with a possible D match to TRBD2 (6 bases). CDR3 size: 14 residues. Germline V CDR1 and CDR2: MGHRA, YSYEKL. Trimming left V 4 bases short and J 5 bases short, with 14 bases between. The CDR3 region is CASSLSFAGETQYF. The CDR3 DNA follows: TGCGCCAGCAGCCTTTCCTTCGCGGGGGAGACCCAGTACTTC.

This sequence joins TRBV19 and TRBJ2-5; D perhaps matches TRBD1 (5 bases). V lost 3 bases and J 4 bases, leaving 12 bases between the germline ends. CDR1 and CDR2 (germline): LNHDA, SQIVND (reference sequence). The CDR3 is 14 residues long. The DNA for the CDR3 is TGTGCCAGTAGTATGGGGCAGTCGCGAGAGACCCAGTACTTC. Its protein is CASSMGQSRETQYF.

The genes are TRBV6-2 or TRBV6-3 and TRBJ1-5; D is unresolved. CDR1 MNHEY and CDR2 SVGEGT come from the germline V gene. CDR3 size: 16 residues. The V and J ends lost 2 bases and 4 bases respectively, with 15 bases between them. Here the CDR3 DNA reads TGTGCCAGCAGTTACACGTTCCTGACGGGGAATCAGCCCCAGCATTTT. It specifies CASSYTFLTGNQPQHF.

The chain recombines TRBV11-2 with TRBJ2-3; TRBD2 is a possible D gene (5 bases). CDR3 size: 12 residues. CDR1 and CDR2 (germline): SGHAT, FQNNGV. V dropped 1 base and J dropped 10 bases, with 9 bases sitting between them. The DNA for the CDR3 is TGTGCCAGCAGCTTAGGGCGGGCGGCGCAGTATTTT. Protein: CASSLGRAAQYF.

This clone occurred a few times. The chain has TRBV2 and TRBJ1-6, with TRBD1 identical over 7 bases. Germline V gene sequence: CDR1 SNHLY, CDR2 FYNNEI. V lost 6 bases, J lost 10 bases, and 9 bases stayed unmatched. The CDR3 is 14 amino acids. The CDR3 reads CASRRQGVASPLHF. The CDR3 DNA is TGTGCCAGCAGAAGACAGGGTGTAGCCTCACCCCTCCACTTT.

The chain has TRBV3-1 (or the pseudogene TRBV3-2) and TRBJ2-7, with 14 nucleotides matching TRBD2. CDR1 LGHDT and CDR2 YNNKEL come from the germline V gene (reference sequence). V lost 4 bases, J lost 9 bases, and 5 bases stayed unmatched. CDR3 length equals 14 residues. Written as DNA, the CDR3 is TGTGCCAGCAGCCCCCCAGGGACTAGCGGGAGGCAGTACTTC. Translation gives CASSPPGTSGRQYF.

The chain couples TRBV5-1 to TRBJ2-1; D is unresolved. Trimming took off 1 base at V and 7 bases at J, with 9 bases between the two ends. The CDR3 runs 13 residues. CDR1 is SGHRS and CDR2 is YFSETQ in the germline V gene. The CDR3 coding sequence is TGCGCCAGCAGCTTGAGCACTTCTAATGAGCAGTTCTTC. It specifies CASSLSTSNEQFF.

The V gene is TRBV15, the J gene TRBJ1-6, with D uncertain. Germline V gene data show CDR1 as LNHNV and CDR2 as YYDKDF (reference sequence). V was shortened by 5 bases and J by 8 bases, with 10 bases between the two germline ends. This CDR3 region has 13 residues. The CDR3 sequence is CATSATRYSPLHF. Written as DNA, the CDR3 is TGTGCCACCAGCGCGACAAGGTATTCACCCCTCCACTTT.